The entry below gives a single TCR beta chain sequence along with its context. Its matching antigen is unknown. This record belongs to a study of graft-versus-host responses after intestinal transplantation. Overall study results and limits: Peak levels of circulating GvH clones tracked with early post-transplant HvG declines. Some GvH clones appeared in ileal mucosa or blood before recipient bone marrow.

This table comes from immunoSEQ multiplex PCR, and its TCRdb copy is limited to in-frame clones, with some not included. The sample has about 100,000 clones; approximately 84% are singletons. This receptor was obtained from a human donor who was the organ donor for an intestinal transplant. The sequenced sample was unstimulated CD4+ T cells sorted from spleen or lymph node cells, obtained before transplant.

CDR3 residues: CASSLHSNQPQHF. CDR3 coding DNA: TGTGCCAGCAGCTTACATAGCAATCAGCCCCAGCATTTT. The rearrangement links TRBV7-2 to TRBJ1-5; D is unresolved. This CDR3 is 13 amino acids long. Per germline, CDR1 SGHTA and CDR2 FQGNSA. Between the trimmed V and J ends, which lost 2 bases and 0 bases, there was a span of 2 bases.